One sample yielded the 2 T cell receptor beta chains listed below, sequenced in a study of blood T cell repertoires in COVID-19. Measured with immunoSEQ multiplex PCR; TCRdb has only the in-frame clones, and not every one. The table has roughly 250,000 clones, 70% to 80% seen once. The sequenced sample was peripheral blood. These receptors all come from an elderly woman with acute or convalescent COVID-19.

This rearrangement joins TRBV5-5 to TRBJ2-7, with 8 bases lining up with TRBD1. CDR1 is SGHKS, CDR2 YYEKEE, per germline (reference sequence). The CDR3 sequence is 15 residues long. The V and J ends lost 1 base and 3 bases, in that order; junction bases with no gene match: 6. The CDR3: CASSLSIQGGYEQYF. The CDR3 DNA reads TGTGCCAGCAGCTTGAGCATACAGGGGGGCTACGAGCAGTACTTC. The full variable domain, with the rest looked up from reference TRBV5-5 and TRBJ2-7, is DAGVTQSPTHLIKTRGQQVTLRCSPISGHKSVSWYQQVLGQGPQFIFQYYEKEERGRGNFPDRFSARQFPNYSSELNVNALLLGDSALYLCASSLSIQGGYEQYFGPGTRLTVT.

The chain joins TRBV18 to TRBJ2-1, with D possibly matching TRBD2 (6 bases). Trimming removed 2 bases from V and 4 bases from J, with 9 bases in between. The V gene's germline CDR1 is KGHSH and CDR2 LQKENI. This CDR3 has 14 residues. The CDR3 sequence: CASSPAGLYNEQFF. CDR3 sequence (DNA): TGTGCCAGCTCACCAGCGGGGCTGTACAATGAGCAGTTCTTC.